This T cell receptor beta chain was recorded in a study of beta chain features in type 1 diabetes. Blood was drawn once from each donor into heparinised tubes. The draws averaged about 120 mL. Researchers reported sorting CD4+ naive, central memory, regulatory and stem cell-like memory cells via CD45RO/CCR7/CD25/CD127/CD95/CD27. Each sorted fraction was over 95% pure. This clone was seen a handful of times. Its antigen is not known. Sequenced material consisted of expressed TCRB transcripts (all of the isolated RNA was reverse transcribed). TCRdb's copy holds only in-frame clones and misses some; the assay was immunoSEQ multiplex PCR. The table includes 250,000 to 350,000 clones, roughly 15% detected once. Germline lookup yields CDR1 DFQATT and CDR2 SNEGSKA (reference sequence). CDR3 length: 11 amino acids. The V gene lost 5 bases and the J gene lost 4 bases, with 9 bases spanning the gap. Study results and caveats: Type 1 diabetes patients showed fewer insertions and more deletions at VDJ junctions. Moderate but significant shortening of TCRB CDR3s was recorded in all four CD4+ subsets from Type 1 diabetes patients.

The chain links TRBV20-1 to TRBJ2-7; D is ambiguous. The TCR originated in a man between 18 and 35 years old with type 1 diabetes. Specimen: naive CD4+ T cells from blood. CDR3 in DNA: TGCAGTGCTCTTGTTCGGTACGAGCAGTACTTC. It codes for CSALVRYEQYF.